This T cell receptor beta chain came from a study of shared clonotypes between healthy human individuals. The CDR3 is 14 residues long. CDR1 and CDR2 (germline): MNHNS, SASEGT. The ends were cut back, 2 bases at V and 0 bases at J, with 8 bases in the middle. TCRdb's copy holds only in-frame clones and misses some; the assay was immunoSEQ multiplex PCR. This sample yields 2,500,000 or so clones, of which 85% to 95% are seen a single time; around 0.35% belongs to the top ten. The source of this sequence is a man aged 18 to 29 in good health. Some clones in this sample may be carry-over from other donors' samples. The specimen was naive CD4+ T cells from PBMCs. Subset here: CD45RA+ positively selected. The V gene is TRBV6-1, the J gene TRBJ2-7, with D hard to call. The CDR3 coding sequence is TGTGCCAGCAGTGAAACATCGGGCTCCTACGAGCAGTACTTC. Amino acid sequence: CASSETSGSYEQYF.